The rows below give T cell receptor beta chains drawn from one sample of a study of blood T cells in healthy people across ages. MiXCR, applied by TCRdb to the 5' RACE reads, yields one record per CDR3 protein. The profile shows some 700,000 distinct CDR3 sequences, roughly 45% of them singletons. The sequenced material came from blood. These receptors came from a woman in her sixties or seventies in good health. Each CDR3 is given with its conserved first and last residue. D genes are given only for firm matches. Not all rows give a size; the values are once, few, many and, for expanded clones, a class.

abundance: NA; d_gene: NA; v_gene: TRBV27; j_gene: TRBJ2-4; CDR3aa: CASSSVRETKNIQYF; CDR3nt: TGTGCCAGCAGTTCGGTCAGGGAGACCAAAAACATTCAGTACTTC
abundance: NA; d_gene: TRBD1; v_gene: TRBV29-1; j_gene: TRBJ2-1; CDR3aa: CSVRQGAGNEQFF; CDR3nt: TGCAGCGTCCGACAGGGGGCGGGAAATGAGCAGTTCTTC
abundance: NA; d_gene: NA; v_gene: TRBV6-2/TRBV6-3; j_gene: TRBJ2-1; CDR3aa: CASSQRGQGGSGSSYNEQFF; CDR3nt: TGTGCCAGCAGCCAGCGGGGACAGGGTGGTAGCGGGAGCTCCTACAATGAGCAGTTCTTC
abundance: NA; d_gene: TRBD2; v_gene: TRBV5-5; j_gene: TRBJ2-5; CDR3aa: CASSFRAGVDNEQYF; CDR3nt: TGTGCCAGCAGCTTCAGAGCGGGGGTGGACAATGAGCAGTACTTC
abundance: few; d_gene: NA; v_gene: TRBV7-9; j_gene: TRBJ2-7; CDR3aa: CASSLFVASGSYEQYF; CDR3nt: TGTGCCAGCAGCTTATTTGTGGCTAGTGGGTCCTACGAGCAGTACTTC
abundance: NA; d_gene: TRBD2; v_gene: TRBV14; j_gene: TRBJ2-7; CDR3aa: CASSQDSASGNQFPYEQYF; CDR3nt: TGTGCCAGCAGCCAAGATTCGGCTAGCGGGAACCAATTTCCCTACGAGCAGTACTTC
abundance: few; d_gene: NA; v_gene: TRBV12-5; j_gene: TRBJ1-2; CDR3aa: CASGAGAGYTF; CDR3nt: TGTGCTAGTGGTGCAGGGGCGGGCTACACCTTC
abundance: many; d_gene: NA; v_gene: TRBV7-2; j_gene: TRBJ1-5; CDR3aa: CASSPPMGPQHF; CDR3nt: TGTGCCAGCAGCCCTCCCATGGGGCCCCAGCATTTT
abundance: few; d_gene: TRBD1; v_gene: TRBV7-9; j_gene: TRBJ2-7; CDR3aa: CASSLGVGQGAGDEQYF; CDR3nt: TGTGCCAGCAGCTTAGGGGTTGGACAGGGGGCGGGAGACGAGCAGTACTTC
abundance: few; d_gene: NA; v_gene: TRBV6-5; j_gene: TRBJ1-1; CDR3aa: CASSYLAASWNTEAFF; CDR3nt: TGTGCCAGCAGTTATTTGGCGGCCAGCTGGAACACTGAAGCTTTCTTT